This T cell receptor (beta chain) emerged from a study of PD-L1 blockade in urothelial cancer. This clone was observed once. The CDR3 is 15 amino acids. Germline CDR1 and CDR2: SGHRS and YFSETQ. V was trimmed by 3 bases and J by 6 bases, leaving 15 bases between them. The time point here: peripheral blood 6 weeks after treatment start. Profiled with immunoSEQ multiplex PCR; TCRdb holds only in-frame clones, not every one. Here the sample spans 45,000 to 55,000 clones, around 87% being singletons. The specimen was PBMCs, collected around atezolizumab (anti-PD-L1) treatment. The source of this sequence is a man aged 55 to 70 with urothelial cancer. The chain carries TRBV5-1 and TRBJ1-4; D not certain. DNA of the CDR3: TGCGCCAGCAGCTCGTCGAGGGAGGGCGATGAAAAACTGTTTTTT. Protein product: CASSSSREGDEKLFF.